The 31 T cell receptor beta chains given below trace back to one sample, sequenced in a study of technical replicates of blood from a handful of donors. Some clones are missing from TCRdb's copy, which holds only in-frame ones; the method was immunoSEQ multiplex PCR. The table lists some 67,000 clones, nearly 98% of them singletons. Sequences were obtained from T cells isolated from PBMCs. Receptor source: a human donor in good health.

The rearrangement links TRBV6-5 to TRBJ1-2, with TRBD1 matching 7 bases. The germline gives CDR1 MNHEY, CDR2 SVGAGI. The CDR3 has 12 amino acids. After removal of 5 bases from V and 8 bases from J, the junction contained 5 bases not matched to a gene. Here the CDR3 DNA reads TGTGCCAGCAGTCTACAGGGGATGGGCTACACCTTC. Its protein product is CASSLQGMGYTF.

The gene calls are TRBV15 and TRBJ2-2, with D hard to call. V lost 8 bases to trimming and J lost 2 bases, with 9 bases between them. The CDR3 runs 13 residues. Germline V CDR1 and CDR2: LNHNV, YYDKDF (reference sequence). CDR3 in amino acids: CATSGVNTGELFF. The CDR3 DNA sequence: TGTGCCACCTCCGGAGTCAACACCGGGGAGCTGTTTTTT.

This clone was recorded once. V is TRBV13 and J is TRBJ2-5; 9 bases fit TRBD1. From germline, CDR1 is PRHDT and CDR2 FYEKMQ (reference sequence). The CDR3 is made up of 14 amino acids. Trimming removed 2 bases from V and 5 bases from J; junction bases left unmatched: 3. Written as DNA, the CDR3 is TGTGCCAGCAGCTTATTCGGACAGGGGGAGACCCAGTACTTC. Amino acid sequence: CASSLFGQGETQYF.

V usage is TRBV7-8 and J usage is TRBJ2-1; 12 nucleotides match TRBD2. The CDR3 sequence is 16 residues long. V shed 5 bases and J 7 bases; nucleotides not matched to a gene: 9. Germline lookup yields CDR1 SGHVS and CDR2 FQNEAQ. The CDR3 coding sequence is TGTGCCAGCAGCCCTTTCCGGACTAGCGGGATAAATGAGCAGTTCTTC. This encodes CASSPFRTSGINEQFF.

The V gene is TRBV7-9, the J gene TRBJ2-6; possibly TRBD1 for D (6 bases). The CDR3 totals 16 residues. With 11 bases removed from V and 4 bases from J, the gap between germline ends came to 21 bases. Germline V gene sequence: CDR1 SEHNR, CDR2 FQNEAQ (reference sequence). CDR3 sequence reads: CAGTTGSSRGANVLTF. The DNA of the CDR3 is TGTGCCGGCACCACAGGGTCGTCGAGGGGGGCCAACGTCCTGACTTTC.

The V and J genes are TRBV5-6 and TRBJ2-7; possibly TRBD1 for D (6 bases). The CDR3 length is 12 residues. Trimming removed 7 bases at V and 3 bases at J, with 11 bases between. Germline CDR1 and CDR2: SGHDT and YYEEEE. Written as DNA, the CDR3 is TGTGCCAGCGCCGGGACACACTACGAGCAGTACTTC. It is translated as CASAGTHYEQYF.

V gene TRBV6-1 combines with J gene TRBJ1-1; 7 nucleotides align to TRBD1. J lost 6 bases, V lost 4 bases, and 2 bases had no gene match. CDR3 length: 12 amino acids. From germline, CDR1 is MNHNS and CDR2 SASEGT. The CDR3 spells CASSGGQPEAFF. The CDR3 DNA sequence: TGTGCCAGCAGTGGGGGACAGCCTGAAGCTTTCTTT.

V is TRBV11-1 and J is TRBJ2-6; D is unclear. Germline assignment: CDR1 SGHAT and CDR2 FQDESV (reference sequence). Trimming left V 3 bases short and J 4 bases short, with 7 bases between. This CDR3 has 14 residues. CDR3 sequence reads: CASSFYAGANVLTF. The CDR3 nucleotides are TGTGCCAGCAGCTTCTATGCCGGGGCCAACGTCCTGACTTTC.

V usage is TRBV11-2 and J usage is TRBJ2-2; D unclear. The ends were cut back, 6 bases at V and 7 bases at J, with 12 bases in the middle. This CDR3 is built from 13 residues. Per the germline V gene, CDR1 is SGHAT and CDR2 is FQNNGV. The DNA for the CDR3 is TGTGCCAGCAGGTGGTCGTTCGGCGGGGAGCTGTTTTTT. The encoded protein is CASRWSFGGELFF.

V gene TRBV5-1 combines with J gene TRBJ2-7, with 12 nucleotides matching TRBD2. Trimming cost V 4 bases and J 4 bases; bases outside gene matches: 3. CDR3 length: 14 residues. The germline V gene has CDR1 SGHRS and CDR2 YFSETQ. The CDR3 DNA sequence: TGCGCCAGCAGCCCTGGACTAGCGGGATACGAGCAGTACTTC. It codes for CASSPGLAGYEQYF.

The CDR3, as DNA: TGCGCCAGCAGCCGAAGCCGACAGGGGTCCTACGAGCAGTACTTC. It translates to CASSRSRQGSYEQYF. The genes are TRBV4-1 and TRBJ2-7; 8 positions match TRBD1. The CDR3 contains 15 residues. V lost 4 bases, J lost 1 base, and 6 bases stayed unmatched. Germline CDR1 and CDR2: MGHRA and YSYEKL.

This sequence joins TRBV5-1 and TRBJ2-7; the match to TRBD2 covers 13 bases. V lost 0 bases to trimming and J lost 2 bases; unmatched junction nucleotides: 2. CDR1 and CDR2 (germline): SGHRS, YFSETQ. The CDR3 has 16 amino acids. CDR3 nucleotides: TGCGCCAGCAGCTTGGCGGGACTAGCGGGGACCTACGAGCAGTACTTC. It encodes CASSLAGLAGTYEQYF.

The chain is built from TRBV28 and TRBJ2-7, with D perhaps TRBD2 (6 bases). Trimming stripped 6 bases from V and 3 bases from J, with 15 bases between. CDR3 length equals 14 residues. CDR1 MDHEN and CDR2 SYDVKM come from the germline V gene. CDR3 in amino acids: CASSRGARGYEQYF. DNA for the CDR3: TGTGCCAGCAGCCGCGGGGCGCGGGGCTACGAGCAGTACTTC. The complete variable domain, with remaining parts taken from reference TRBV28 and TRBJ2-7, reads DVKVTQSSRYLVKRTGEKVFLECVQDMDHENMFWYRQDPGLGLRLIYFSYDVKMKEKGDIPEGYSVSREKKERFSLILESASTNQTSMYLCASSRGARGYEQYFGPGTRLTVT.

CDR3 DNA: TGTGCCTGGAGTGTACTAAACAGGGGATACGAGCAGTACTTC. Translating it yields CAWSVLNRGYEQYF. The chain has TRBV30 and TRBJ2-7, with 7 bases matching TRBD1. The CDR3 runs 14 residues. With 0 bases clipped from V and 4 bases from J, the junction kept 6 bases outside the gene matches. Germline CDR1 GTSNPN, CDR2 SVGIG (reference sequence). The variable domain in full, with the rest retrieved from reference TRBV30 and TRBJ2-7, is SQTIHQWPATLVQPVGSPLSLECTVEGTSNPNLYWYRQAAGRGLQLLFYSVGIGQISSEVPQNLSASRPQDRQFILSSKKLLLSDSGFYLCAWSVLNRGYEQYFGPGTRLTVT.

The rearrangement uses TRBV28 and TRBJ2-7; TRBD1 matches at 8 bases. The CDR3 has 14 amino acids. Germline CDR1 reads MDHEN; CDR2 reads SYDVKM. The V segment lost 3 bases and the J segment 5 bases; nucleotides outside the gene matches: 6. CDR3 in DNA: TGTGCCAGCAGTTTTCGGACAGGGTTCAACGAGCAGTACTTC. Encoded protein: CASSFRTGFNEQYF.

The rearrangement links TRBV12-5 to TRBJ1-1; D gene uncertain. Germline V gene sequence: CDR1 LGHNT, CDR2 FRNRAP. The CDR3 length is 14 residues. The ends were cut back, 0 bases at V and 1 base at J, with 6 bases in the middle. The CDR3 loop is CASGLVTENTEAFF. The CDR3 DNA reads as TGTGCTAGTGGTTTGGTAACAGAGAACACTGAAGCTTTCTTT.

The CDR3, as DNA: TGCGCCAGCAGCCCTAGGGGTGACACTGAAGCTTTCTTT. It yields the protein CASSPRGDTEAFF. The rearrangement joins TRBV5-1 to TRBJ1-1; possible D gene TRBD1, 5 bases. The V end was cut by 4 bases, the J end by 3 bases, with 10 bases between. This CDR3 is 13 amino acids long. Germline V gene data show CDR1 as SGHRS and CDR2 as YFSETQ.

For the CDR3, the DNA is TGTGCCAGCAGCTCAAGTGAGGGGGGGCTAAAAAAATCCGCCTACGAGCAGTACTTC. It translates to CASSSSEGGLKKSAYEQYF. The gene calls are TRBV11-3 and TRBJ2-7; possible D gene TRBD2, 7 bases. CDR3 length: 19 residues. Germline CDR1 SGHNT, CDR2 YENEEA. Deletions cut 4 bases from V and 2 bases from J, with 27 bases between.

The DNA of the CDR3 is TGTGCCAGCAGCTCGGGTAGCAATCAGCCCCAGCATTTT. This translates into CASSSGSNQPQHF. The J gene is TRBJ1-5, the V gene TRBV11-2; D not resolved. The V gene lost 4 bases and the J gene lost 0 bases, with 4 bases spanning the gap. The CDR3 runs 13 residues. Germline V gene lookup returns CDR1 SGHAT and CDR2 FQNNGV.

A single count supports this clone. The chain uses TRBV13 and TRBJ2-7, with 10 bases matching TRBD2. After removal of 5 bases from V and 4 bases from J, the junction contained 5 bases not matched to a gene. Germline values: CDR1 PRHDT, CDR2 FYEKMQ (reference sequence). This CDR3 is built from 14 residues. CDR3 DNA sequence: TGTGCCAGCAGCAGACGTAGCGGGGGGTACGAGCAGTACTTC. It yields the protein CASSRRSGGYEQYF.

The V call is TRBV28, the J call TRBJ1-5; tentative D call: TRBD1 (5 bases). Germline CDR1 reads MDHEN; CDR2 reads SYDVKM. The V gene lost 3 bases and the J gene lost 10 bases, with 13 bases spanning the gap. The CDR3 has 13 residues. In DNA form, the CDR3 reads TGTGCCAGCAGTTTGGAGGGGATCGGACCCCAGCATTTT. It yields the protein CASSLEGIGPQHF.

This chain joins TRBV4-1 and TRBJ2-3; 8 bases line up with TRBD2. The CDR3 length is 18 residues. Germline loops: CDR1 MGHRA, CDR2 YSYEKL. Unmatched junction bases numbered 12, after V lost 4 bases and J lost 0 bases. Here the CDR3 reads CASSLLGSGRYSTDTQYF. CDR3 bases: TGCGCCAGCAGCCTCTTAGGGAGCGGGAGATACAGCACAGATACGCAGTATTTT.

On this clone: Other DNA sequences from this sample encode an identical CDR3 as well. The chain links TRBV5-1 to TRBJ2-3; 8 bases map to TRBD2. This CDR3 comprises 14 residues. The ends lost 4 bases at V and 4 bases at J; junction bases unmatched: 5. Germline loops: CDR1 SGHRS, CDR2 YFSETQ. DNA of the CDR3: TGCGCCAGCAGCCTCAGCGGGAGCTCAGATACGCAGTATTTT. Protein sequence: CASSLSGSSDTQYF.

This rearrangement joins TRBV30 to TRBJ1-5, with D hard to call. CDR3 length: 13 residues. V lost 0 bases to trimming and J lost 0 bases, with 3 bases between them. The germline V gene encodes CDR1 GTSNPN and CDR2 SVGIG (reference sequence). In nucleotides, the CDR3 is TGTGCCTGGAGTGTCTATAGCAATCAGCCCCAGCATTTT. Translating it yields CAWSVYSNQPQHF.

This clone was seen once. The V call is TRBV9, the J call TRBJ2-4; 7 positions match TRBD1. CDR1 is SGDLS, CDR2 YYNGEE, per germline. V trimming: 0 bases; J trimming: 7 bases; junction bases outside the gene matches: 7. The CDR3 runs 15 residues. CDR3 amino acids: CASSVDDRDYNIQYF. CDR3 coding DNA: TGTGCCAGCAGCGTAGACGACAGGGATTACAACATTCAGTACTTC.

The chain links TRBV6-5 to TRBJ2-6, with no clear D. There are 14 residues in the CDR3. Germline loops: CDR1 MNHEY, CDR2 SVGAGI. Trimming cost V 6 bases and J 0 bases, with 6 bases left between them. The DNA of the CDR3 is TGTGCCAGCAGCAGAAGCTCTGGGGCCAACGTCCTGACTTTC. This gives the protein CASSRSSGANVLTF.

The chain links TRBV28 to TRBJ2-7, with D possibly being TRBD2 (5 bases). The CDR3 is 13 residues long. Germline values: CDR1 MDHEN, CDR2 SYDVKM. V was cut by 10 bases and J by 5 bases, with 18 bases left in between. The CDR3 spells CATFRSSSHEQYF. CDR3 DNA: TGTGCCACCTTCAGATCTAGCAGCCACGAGCAGTACTTC.

The CDR3 protein is CASSPFGGPGNTIYF. Here the CDR3 DNA reads TGTGCCAGTAGTCCCTTCGGGGGGCCTGGAAACACCATATATTTT. The chain combines TRBV19 with TRBJ1-3, with D tentatively TRBD1 (6 bases). The CDR3 sequence is 15 residues long. Germline CDR1 LNHDA, CDR2 SQIVND (reference sequence). Trimming cost V 5 bases and J 2 bases, with 13 bases left between them. Full variable domain (rest looked up from reference TRBV19 and TRBJ1-3): DGGITQSPKYLFRKEGQNVTLSCEQNLNHDAMYWYRQDPGQGLRLIYYSQIVNDFQKGDIAEGYSVSREKKESFPLTVTSAQKNPTAFYLCASSPFGGPGNTIYFGEGSWLTVV.

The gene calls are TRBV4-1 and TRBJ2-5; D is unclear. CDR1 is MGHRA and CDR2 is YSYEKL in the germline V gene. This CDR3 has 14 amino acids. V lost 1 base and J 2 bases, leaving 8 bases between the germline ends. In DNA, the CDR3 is TGCGCCAGCAGCCAAGTCTCAGGTCAAGAGACCCAGTACTTC. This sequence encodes CASSQVSGQETQYF.

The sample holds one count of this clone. The CDR3 bases are TGTGCCAGCAGTTACTGGGGGGTGGACGTTCGATATGGCTACACCTTC. Its translation is CASSYWGVDVRYGYTF. This rearrangement joins TRBV6-5 to TRBJ1-2; perhaps TRBD1 as D (5 bases). CDR3 size: 16 residues. Germline V CDR1 and CDR2: MNHEY, SVGAGI. V was pared by 1 base and J by 5 bases, with 17 bases between.

The chain's CDR3 is CASSAGINTEAFF. In DNA form, the CDR3 reads TGTGCCAGCAGTGCCGGGATAAACACTGAAGCTTTCTTT. The chain combines TRBV25-1 with TRBJ1-1; D ambiguous. CDR3 size: 13 residues. V dropped 4 bases and J dropped 2 bases, with 8 bases sitting between them. CDR1 is MGHDK and CDR2 is SYGVNS in the germline V gene.